These 17 T cell receptor beta chains were all obtained from the same sample, sequenced in a study of T cells in Graves' hyperthyroidism and ophthalmopathy. Researchers amplified the TCR beta CDR3 regions from RNA transcripts. The HTBI primer set was used in a first-round RT-PCR of the TCR CDR3. Via MiXCR, TCRdb re-called the multiplex PCR reads, giving one row per CDR3 protein. The top ten clones hold under 15% of a sample with about 640,000 distinct CDR3 sequences, approximately 14% of them seen once. Sequenced: blood. All receptors come from a woman aged 50 to 60 with Graves' ophthalmopathy.

The table lists this clonotype with many counts. The genes are TRBV28 and TRBJ2-1; TRBD2 aligns across 12 bases. Germline V gene lookup returns CDR1 MDHEN and CDR2 SYDVKM. This CDR3 is built from 14 residues. V lost 3 bases, J lost 9 bases, and 3 bases stayed unmatched. The CDR3 DNA reads as TGTGCCAGCAGTTTGGCTAGCGGGAGGGGTGAGCAGTTCTTC. It specifies CASSLASGRGEQFF.

This clonotype was detected only a few times. This chain links TRBV12-3 or TRBV12-4 with TRBJ2-2; D gene unclear. Trimming cost V 3 bases and J 5 bases, with 10 bases left between them. The CDR3 is 14 amino acids. This CDR3 is CASSLATLTGELFF. The CDR3 DNA reads as TGTGCCAGCAGTTTGGCCACATTGACCGGGGAGCTGTTTTTT.

This clonotype has more than one count but fewer than ten. The chain has TRBV13 and TRBJ2-5, with TRBD1 matching 7 bases. V lost 3 bases, J lost 2 bases, and 3 bases stayed unmatched. In germline, CDR1 is PRHDT, CDR2 FYEKMQ (reference sequence). The CDR3 is 14 residues long. The CDR3 bases are TGTGCCAGCAGCTTGAGGGGGCGACAAGAGACCCAGTACTTC. It specifies CASSLRGRQETQYF. The complete variable domain, with remaining parts taken from reference TRBV13 and TRBJ2-5, reads AAGVIQSPRHLIKEKRETATLKCYPIPRHDTVYWYQQGPGQDPQFLISFYEKMQSDKGSIPDRFSAQQFSDYHSELNMSSLELGDSALYFCASSLRGRQETQYFGPGTRLLVL.

The chain combines TRBV29-1 with TRBJ2-5; no clear D. The CDR3 runs to 10 residues. The germline gives CDR1 SQVTM, CDR2 ANQGSEA. CDR3 DNA sequence: TGCAGTTTGGTGGGAGAGACCCAGTACTTC. It is translated as CSLVGETQYF.

The V and J genes are TRBV29-1 and TRBJ2-1, with TRBD1 matching over 9 bases. CDR1 and CDR2 (germline): SQVTM, ANQGSEA. The V gene end was trimmed by 4 bases and the J gene end by 10 bases; junction bases not matched to a gene: 11. The CDR3 consists of 14 residues. The CDR3 loop reads CSVGGQGFSYEQFF. In DNA, the CDR3 is TGCAGCGTTGGGGGACAGGGTTTCTCCTACGAGCAGTTCTTC.

In DNA form, the CDR3 reads TGCGCCAGCAGCTTAGAGGGACAGAGAGCTGAAAAACTGTTTTTT. Encoded protein: CASSLEGQRAEKLFF. The rearrangement uses TRBV5-1 and TRBJ1-4, with 7 nucleotides matching TRBD1. The CDR3 has 15 residues. CDR1 is SGHRS and CDR2 is YFSETQ in the germline V gene. Trimming took 2 bases from V and 7 from J; bases not matched to a gene: 8. The full variable domain, its missing parts supplied by reference TRBV5-1 and TRBJ1-4, is KAGVTQTPRYLIKTRGQQVTLSCSPISGHRSVSWYQQTPGQGLQFLFEYFSETQRNKGNFPGRFSGRQFSNSRSEMNVSTLELGDSALYLCASSLEGQRAEKLFFGSGTQLSVL.

In its sample, this clonotype was seen many times. This chain joins TRBV27 and TRBJ2-3, with TRBD2 as a possible D gene (5 bases). The CDR3 spans 14 residues. The germline CDR1 and CDR2 sequences are MNHEY and SMNVEV (reference sequence). V lost 3 bases to trimming and J lost 0 bases, with 7 bases between them. The chain's CDR3 is CASSFGGSTDTQYF. The CDR3 nucleotides read TGTGCCAGCAGTTTTGGCGGGAGCACAGATACGCAGTATTTT.

The table lists this clonotype with many counts. V gene TRBV6-2 or TRBV6-3 combines with J gene TRBJ2-7; the match to TRBD2 covers 12 bases. The CDR3 sequence is 19 residues long. V shed 6 bases, J shed 3 bases, and the junction held 18 bases outside the gene matches. CDR1 is MNHEY, CDR2 SVGEGT, per germline. The DNA of the CDR3 is TGTGCCAGCAGACCCCACAAGAGACTAGCGGGAGTCCCTCACTACGAGCAGTACTTC. As protein: CASRPHKRLAGVPHYEQYF.

The chain carries TRBV4-3 and TRBJ2-7; 8 bases map to TRBD2. Trimming at V came to 0 bases and at J to 4 bases, leaving 8 bases not matched to a gene. The V gene's germline CDR1 is LGHNA and CDR2 YSLEER. The CDR3 length is 16 residues. CDR3 DNA sequence: TGCGCCAGCAGCCAAGATGTCAGGACTAGCAATTACGAGCAGTACTTC. Amino acid sequence: CASSQDVRTSNYEQYF.

The table lists this clonotype with many counts. CDR3 coding DNA: TGTGCCAGCAGTAGACGGAGATTGGCTGACGAGCAGTACTTC. Translating it yields CASSRRRLADEQYF. The rearrangement links TRBV5-8 to TRBJ2-7; no clear D gene. CDR3 length equals 14 residues. Germline-derived CDR1 and CDR2 are SGHTS and YDEGEE. Trimming removed 5 bases from V and 5 bases from J, with 17 bases in between.

The gene calls are TRBV6-2 or TRBV6-3 and TRBJ2-2, with TRBD2 matching over 8 bases. With V trimmed by 2 bases and J by 4 bases, 12 bases remained unmatched. This CDR3 is built from 18 residues. Germline CDR1 is MNHEY and CDR2 is SVGEGT. The CDR3 DNA reads TGTGCCAGCAGTTACCTGGCTAGCGGGTCTAGAAGCACCGGGGAGCTGTTTTTT. Encoded protein: CASSYLASGSRSTGELFF.

Ten or more counts support this clonotype. The genes are TRBV28 and TRBJ2-3; D may be TRBD1 (6 bases). Trimming stripped 10 bases from V and 4 bases from J, with 15 bases between. The CDR3 is made up of 13 amino acids. CDR1 and CDR2 from the germline V gene are MDHEN and SYDVKM. DNA for the CDR3: TGTGCCAATGCGGAGACAGGCTCAGATACGCAGTATTTT. Encoded protein: CANAETGSDTQYF.

The chain combines TRBV7-2 with TRBJ2-3; TRBD2 agrees at 14 bases. Per germline, CDR1 SGHTA and CDR2 FQGNSA. This CDR3 has 18 residues. The trim removed 5 bases at V and 5 bases at J, leaving 12 bases unmatched. CDR3 nucleotides: TGTGCCAGCAGCCCGATTTTCACCGGGACTAGCGGGAGAGATACGCAGTATTTT. It specifies CASSPIFTGTSGRDTQYF.

The J gene is TRBJ2-7, the V gene TRBV30, with 12 bases lining up with TRBD2. The CDR3 covers 15 residues. Trimming cost V 4 bases and J 4 bases; bases outside gene matches: 8. Germline lookup yields CDR1 GTSNPN and CDR2 SVGIG (reference sequence). The CDR3 bases are TGTGCCTGGATGGGAGGGACTAGCGGGTTATACGAGCAGTACTTC. This translates into CAWMGGTSGLYEQYF.

This clonotype has a count of ten or more. The V call is TRBV29-1, the J call TRBJ2-3; no clear D gene. The CDR3 length is 14 residues. Germline CDR1 and CDR2: SQVTM and ANQGSEA. The V gene lost 4 bases and the J gene lost 0 bases, with 11 bases spanning the gap. CDR3 coding DNA: TGCAGCGTTGGCGTCCTTTTTAGCACAGATACGCAGTATTTT. Protein: CSVGVLFSTDTQYF.

This clonotype has ten or more counts. This chain connects TRBV27 to TRBJ2-1; 10 bases line up with TRBD2. Germline CDR1 MNHEY, CDR2 SMNVEV (reference sequence). The CDR3 extends over 19 amino acids. V lost 3 bases and J lost 0; bases outside the gene matches: 11. The CDR3 DNA follows: TGTGCCAGCAGTTTGCTGGGACTAGCGCACAAAAGCTCCTACAATGAGCAGTTCTTC. Protein product: CASSLLGLAHKSSYNEQFF.

The chain is built from TRBV27 and TRBJ1-4; D might be TRBD1 (6 bases). The germline V gene encodes CDR1 MNHEY and CDR2 SMNVEV (reference sequence). This CDR3 is built from 14 residues. V was trimmed by 4 bases and J by 9 bases, leaving 15 bases between them. CDR3 in DNA: TGTGCCAGCAGTTCCCTTGCGGGGGCACAAAAACTGTTTTTT. It is translated as CASSSLAGAQKLFF.